The rows below give T cell receptor beta chains drawn from one sample of a study of lung T cells in sarcoidosis with Löfgren's syndrome. MiXCR was run by TCRdb on the reads, yielding one entry per CDR3 protein. This table has 50,000 to 65,000 distinct CDR3 sequences, 21% appearing once. Material: CD4+ T cells from PBMCs. These receptor sequences come from a human donor with sarcoidosis (Löfgren's syndrome or another form), or a control subject (not recorded which). CDR3s include the opening cysteine and the closing phenylalanine or tryptophan. A D gene is named only where the DNA matches it firmly. Clone size, where shown, is once, few, many, or a class for clones that have expanded.

v_gene	d_gene	j_gene	abundance	CDR3nt	CDR3aa
TRBV12-3/TRBV12-4	TRBD2	TRBJ2-3	NA	TGTGCCAGCAGTTTAACCGGGACTACGCGGTATTTT	CASSLTGTTRYF
TRBV29-1	NA	TRBJ2-1	few	TGCAGCGTTAAACGACCGGGACACAAATCCTACAATGAGCAGTTCTTC	CSVKRPGHKSYNEQFF
TRBV7-9	NA	TRBJ2-1	NA	TGTGCCAGCAGCTACCGGGACCGGAGGAATGAGCAGTTCTTC	CASSYRDRRNEQFF
TRBV4-2	TRBD2	TRBJ2-3	NA	TGTGCTAGCAGCGCCGGGACTAGCGGGGCCACGGATACGCAGTATTTT	CASSAGTSGATDTQYF
TRBV2	NA	TRBJ2-3	many	TGTGCCAGCAGTGAGGGACCCAGGGGACGCGCAGATACGCAGTATTTT	CASSEGPRGRADTQYF
TRBV19	TRBD1	TRBJ1-1	NA	TGTGCCAGTACCAAACCCGGGACAGGGGCCAGGGCTGAAGCTTTCTTT	CASTKPGTGARAEAFF
TRBV2	TRBD1	TRBJ1-1	many	TGTGCCAGCACCTCGGGACAGGGGAGGATATACACTGAAGCTTTCTTT	CASTSGQGRIYTEAFF
TRBV20-1	NA	TRBJ2-1	many	TGCAGTGTCATAGGGGGTATAGACAATGAGCAGTTCTTC	CSVIGGIDNEQFF
TRBV3-1	TRBD1	TRBJ1-2	few	TGTGCCAGCAGCCGTGGACAGGGGGCCGGCGGCTACACCTTC	CASSRGQGAGGYTF
TRBV6-1	TRBD2	TRBJ2-3	many	TGTGCCAGTATTCCTAGCGGGAGAGGAGATACGCAGTATTTT	CASIPSGRGDTQYF
TRBV2	TRBD1	TRBJ2-7	NA	TGTGCCAGCCGAATAGGACAGGATCTCGAGCAGTACTTC	CASRIGQDLEQYF
TRBV6-4	NA	TRBJ2-5	many	TGTGCCAGCAGAAAGGCAGGGACTCCTCAAGAGACCCAGTACTTC	CASRKAGTPQETQYF
TRBV20-1	TRBD2	TRBJ2-3	many	TGCAGTGCTAGTTTAAGCGGGAGGGTACCAGATACGCAGTATTTT	CSASLSGRVPDTQYF
TRBV12-3/TRBV12-4	NA	TRBJ2-7	few	TGTGCCAGCAGTTTCTTAAGGCAGGGAATAGACGAGCAGTACTTC	CASSFLRQGIDEQYF
TRBV20-1	TRBD1	TRBJ1-2	many	TGCAGTGCTAGCGACAGGGTCGGGAGCTATGGCTACACCTTC	CSASDRVGSYGYTF
TRBV7-3	NA	TRBJ2-1	few	TGTGCCAGCAGCTTAACCCCGTCGACTAACCCCTTATGCAATGAGCAGTTCTTC	CASSLTPSTNPLCNEQFF
TRBV7-3	NA	TRBJ2-3	medium-sized	TGTGCCAGCAGCTTGAGCCTCAGACCCCAGCACACAGATACGCAGTATTTT	CASSLSLRPQHTDTQYF
TRBV25-1	NA	TRBJ2-7	many	TGTGCCAGCAGTGAACCGGGACAAGGCTACGAGCAGTACTTC	CASSEPGQGYEQYF
TRBV20-1	NA	TRBJ2-7	many	TGCAGTGCCCAAGCGGGCGCCTACGAGCAGTACTTC	CSAQAGAYEQYF
TRBV20-1	NA	TRBJ2-3	many	TGCAGTGCTAGTCCCTCCCCCAGAACCCGCACAGATACGCAGTATTTT	CSASPSPRTRTDTQYF
TRBV28	TRBD2	TRBJ2-7	many	TGTGCCAGCACTAGACTAGCGGCCTACGAGCAGTACTTC	CASTRLAAYEQYF
TRBV12-3/TRBV12-4	NA	TRBJ1-1	NA	TGTGCCAGCAGTCATCCCCCGCGGGGGGGCACTGAAGCTTTCTTT	CASSHPPRGGTEAFF
TRBV3-1	TRBD2	TRBJ2-3	once	TGTGCCTGCAGCCAGGTTCTAGCGGGGGGGACAGATACGCAGTATTTT	CACSQVLAGGTDTQYF
TRBV4-1	NA	TRBJ1-1	many	TGCGCCAGCAGACCCCTTTTCTCGGATAGGGACACTGAAGCTTTCTTT	CASRPLFSDRDTEAFF
TRBV7-9	NA	TRBJ2-7	NA	TGTGCCAGCAGCAAGGTGTCTAGCTACGAGCAGTACTTC	CASSKVSSYEQYF
TRBV7-2	NA	TRBJ1-2	many	TGTGCCAGCAGCTCCTACATCACTAACTATGGCTACACCTTC	CASSSYITNYGYTF
TRBV5-5	NA	TRBJ2-6	NA	TGTGCCAGCAGCTATAGGCCTCCCGGGGCCAACGTCCTGACTTTC	CASSYRPPGANVLTF
TRBV7-3	NA	TRBJ2-1	many	TGTGCCAGCAGCCCAACTCGAGCGGTCTCCTACAATGAGCAGTTCTTC	CASSPTRAVSYNEQFF